This TCR beta chain originates from a study of spatial heterogeneity in lung cancer. Germline V gene data show CDR1 as SGHTA and CDR2 as FQGNSA. The trim removed 0 bases at V and 6 bases at J, leaving 4 bases unmatched. There are 15 residues in the CDR3. TCRdb passed the 5' RACE reads through MiXCR, listing each CDR3 protein once. The table shows under 35,000 distinct CDR3 sequences, with approximately 5.9% occurring only once. Time point: blood at routine non-recurrence follow-up after resection. At least ten counts were recorded for this clonotype. The source is a female donor with early-stage non-small cell lung cancer. The sample here was PBMCs, taken at follow-up. V usage is TRBV7-2 and J usage is TRBJ1-1; 10 bases map to TRBD1. CDR3 bases: TGTGCCAGCAGCTTAGCGACAGGGGGCATCTCTGAAGCTTTCTTT. This translates into CASSLATGGISEAFF.